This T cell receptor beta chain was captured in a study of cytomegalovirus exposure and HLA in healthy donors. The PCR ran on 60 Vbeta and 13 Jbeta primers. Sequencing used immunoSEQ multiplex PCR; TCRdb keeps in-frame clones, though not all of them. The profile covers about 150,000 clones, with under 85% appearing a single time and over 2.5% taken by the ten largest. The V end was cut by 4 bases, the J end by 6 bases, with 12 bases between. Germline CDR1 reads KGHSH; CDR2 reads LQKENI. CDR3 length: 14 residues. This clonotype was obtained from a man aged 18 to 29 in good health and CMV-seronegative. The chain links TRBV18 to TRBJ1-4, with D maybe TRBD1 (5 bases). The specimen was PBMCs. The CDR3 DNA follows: TGTGCCAGCTCACTCCGACAGCGTGATGAAAAACTGTTTTTT. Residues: CASSLRQRDEKLFF.